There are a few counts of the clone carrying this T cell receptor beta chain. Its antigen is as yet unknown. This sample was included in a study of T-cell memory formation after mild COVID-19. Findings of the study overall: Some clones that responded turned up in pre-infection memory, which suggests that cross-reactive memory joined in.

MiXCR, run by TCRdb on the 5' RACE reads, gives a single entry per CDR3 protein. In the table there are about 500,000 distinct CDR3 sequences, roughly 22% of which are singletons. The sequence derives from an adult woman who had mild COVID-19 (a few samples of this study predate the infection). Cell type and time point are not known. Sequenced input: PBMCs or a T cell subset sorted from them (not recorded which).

Here the CDR3 DNA reads TGTGCCAGCAGCCTGGACATCCTCTATGGCTACACCTTC. This translates into CASSLDILYGYTF. This sequence joins TRBV11-2 and TRBJ1-2; weak D call: TRBD1 (5 bases). There are 13 residues in the CDR3. Deletions cut 5 bases from V and 4 bases from J, with 11 bases between. Germline CDR1 is SGHAT and CDR2 is FQNNGV. Full variable domain (rest looked up from reference TRBV11-2 and TRBJ1-2): EAGVAQSPRYKIIEKRQSVAFWCNPISGHATLYWYQQILGQGPKLLIQFQNNGVVDDSQLPKDRFSAERLKGVDSTLKIQPAKLEDSAVYLCASSLDILYGYTFGSGTRLTVV.